This paragraph reports one T cell receptor beta chain. CDR3 length: 12 amino acids. V dropped 5 bases and J dropped 6 bases, with 11 bases sitting between them. Germline values: CDR1 SGHTA, CDR2 FQGNSA. Libraries were prepared by immunoSEQ multiplex PCR; TCRdb keeps only in-frame clonotypes and omits some of them. The sample holds about 180,000 clones, approximately 85% seen once. Participants were aged 18 to 89 years, lived in 20 to 30 US areas, and enrolled virtually. Each recovered donor of Cohort 3 presented with two negative PCRs, clearance, or symptom resolution. The data originate from a study of blood T cell repertoires in COVID-19. About the research overall: The samples span acute and convalescent COVID-19 from the United States, Italy and Spain.

This TCR was recovered from a woman aged 25 to 39 who had recovered from COVID-19. The J gene is TRBJ2-7, the V gene TRBV7-2; D is unresolved. Sequencing was performed on PBMCs or T cells enriched from blood (not recorded which). Here the CDR3 DNA reads TGTGCCAGCAGCCCGTACCTCAGCGAGCAGTACTTC. As protein: CASSPYLSEQYF.